This T cell receptor (beta chain) was obtained from a study of blood T cells in healthy people across ages. This CDR3 is built from 14 residues. CDR1 and CDR2 from the germline V gene are SGHTA and FQGNSA. The V end was cut by 4 bases, the J end by 3 bases, with 13 bases between. Combining a sample-barcoded 5' primer with a J-beta primer mix, a second PCR ran for roughly 7 to 12 cycles. Each CDR3 protein is one row after TCRdb ran MiXCR on the 5' RACE reads. Of 750,000 to 950,000 distinct CDR3 sequences listed, around 24% are singletons. This same sample was also part of a study on T cells of mothers and their children.

The V gene is TRBV7-2, the J gene TRBJ2-7, with D perhaps given as TRBD1 or TRBD2 (5 bases each). The TCR sequence derives from a boy between 10 and 17 years old in good health. The sample comprised blood. The CDR3 bases are TGTGCCAGCAGCTCCATGGGGACCAGCTACGAGCAGTACTTC. Protein sequence: CASSSMGTSYEQYF.